The following is a TCR beta chain sequence with its context. Ten immunoSEQ deep assay plates were used to sequence unsorted PBMC DNA. Assay: immunoSEQ multiplex PCR; the TCRdb copy retains only in-frame clones and omits some. Of more than 400,000 clones listed, roughly 80% are singletons. The data derive from a study of shared clonotypes between healthy human individuals. Germline V gene data show CDR1 as SNHLY and CDR2 as FYNNEI. The trim removed 10 bases at V and 0 bases at J, leaving 8 bases unmatched. This CDR3 is 17 amino acids long. Within Nashville, Tennessee resided all donors, each a Caucasian adult.

Specimen: PBMCs. The V and J genes are TRBV2 and TRBJ2-6; 11 bases align to TRBD2. The origin of this receptor is a woman in her thirties or forties in good health. Some clones in this sample may be carry-over from other donors' samples. Here the CDR3 DNA reads TGTGCCACCGCCCTAGCGGGAGGATTCTCTGGGGCCAACGTCCTGACTTTC. The encoded protein is CATALAGGFSGANVLTF.